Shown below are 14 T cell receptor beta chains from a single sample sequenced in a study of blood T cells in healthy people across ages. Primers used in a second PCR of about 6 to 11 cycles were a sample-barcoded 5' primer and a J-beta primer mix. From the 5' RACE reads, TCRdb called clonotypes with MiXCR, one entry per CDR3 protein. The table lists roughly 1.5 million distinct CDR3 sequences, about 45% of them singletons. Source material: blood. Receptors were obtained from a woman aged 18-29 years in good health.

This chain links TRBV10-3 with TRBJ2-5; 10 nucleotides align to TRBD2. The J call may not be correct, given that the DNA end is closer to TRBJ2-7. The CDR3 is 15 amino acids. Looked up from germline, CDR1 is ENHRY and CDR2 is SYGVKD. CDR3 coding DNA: TGTGCCATCAGCGCTACTAGCGGGAACGTCTACGAGCAGTACTTC. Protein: CAISATSGNVYEQYF.

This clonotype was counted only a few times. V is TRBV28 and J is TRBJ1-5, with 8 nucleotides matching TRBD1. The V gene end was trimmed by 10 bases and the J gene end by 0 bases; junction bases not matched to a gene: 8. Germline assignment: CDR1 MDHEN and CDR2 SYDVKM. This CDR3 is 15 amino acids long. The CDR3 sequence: CATRTGYYSNQPQHF. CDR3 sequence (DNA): TGTGCCACACGGACAGGGTATTATAGCAATCAGCCCCAGCATTTT.

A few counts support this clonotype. The CDR3 sequence is CASSSSGAGTNYGYTF. The CDR3 DNA sequence: TGCGCCAGCAGCTCCTCGGGGGCGGGAACTAACTATGGCTACACCTTC. The J gene is TRBJ1-2, the V gene TRBV5-1, with D perhaps matching TRBD1 (6 bases). V shed 3 bases and J shed 0 bases, with 15 bases lying between them. Germline CDR1 is SGHRS and CDR2 is YFSETQ. The length of the CDR3 is 16 residues.

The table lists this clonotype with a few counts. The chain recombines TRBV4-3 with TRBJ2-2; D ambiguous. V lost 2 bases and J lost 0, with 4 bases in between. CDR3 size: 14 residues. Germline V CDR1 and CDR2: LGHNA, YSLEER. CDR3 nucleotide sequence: TGCGCCAGCAGCCAACGGTCGAACACCGGGGAGCTGTTTTTT. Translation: CASSQRSNTGELFF.

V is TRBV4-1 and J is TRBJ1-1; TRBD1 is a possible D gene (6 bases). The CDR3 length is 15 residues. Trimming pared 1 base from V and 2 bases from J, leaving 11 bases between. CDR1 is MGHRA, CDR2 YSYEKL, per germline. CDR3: CASSQGDRSNTEAFF. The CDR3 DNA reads TGCGCCAGCAGCCAAGGCGACAGGTCAAACACTGAAGCTTTCTTT.

The CDR3 DNA follows: TGTGCCAGCAGTTTGGGGTTATTCGGACAAGAGACCCAGTACTTC. It codes for CASSLGLFGQETQYF. This chain joins TRBV12-3 or TRBV12-4 and TRBJ2-5; no firm D call. With 3 bases removed from V and 2 bases from J, the gap between germline ends came to 13 bases. The CDR3 spans 15 residues.

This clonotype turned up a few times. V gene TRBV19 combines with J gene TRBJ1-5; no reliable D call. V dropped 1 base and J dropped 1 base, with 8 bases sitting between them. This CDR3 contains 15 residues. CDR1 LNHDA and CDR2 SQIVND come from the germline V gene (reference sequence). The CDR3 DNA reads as TGTGCCAGTAGTATAGCCACGGCCAGCAATCAGCCCCAGCATTTT. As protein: CASSIATASNQPQHF.

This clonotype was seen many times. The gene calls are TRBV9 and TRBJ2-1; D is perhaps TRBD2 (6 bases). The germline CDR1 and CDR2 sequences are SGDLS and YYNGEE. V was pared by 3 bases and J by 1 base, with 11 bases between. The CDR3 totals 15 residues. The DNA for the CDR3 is TGTGCCAGCAGCGCAACCGGGACTTCCTACAATGAGCAGTTCTTC. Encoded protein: CASSATGTSYNEQFF.

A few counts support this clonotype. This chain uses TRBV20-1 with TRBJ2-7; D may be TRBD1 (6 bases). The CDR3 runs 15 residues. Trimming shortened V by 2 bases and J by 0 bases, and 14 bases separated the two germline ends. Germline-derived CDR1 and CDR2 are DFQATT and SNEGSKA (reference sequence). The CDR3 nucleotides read TGCAGTGCTAGAAGTGCGACAGGTCGCTCCTACGAGCAGTACTTC. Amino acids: CSARSATGRSYEQYF.

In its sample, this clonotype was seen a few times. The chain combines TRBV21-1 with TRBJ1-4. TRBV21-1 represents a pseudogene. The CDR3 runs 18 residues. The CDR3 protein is CASSKAVKRSPTNEKLFF. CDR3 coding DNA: TGTGCCAGCAGCAAAGCTGTGAAACGATCCCCAACTAATGAAAAACTGTTTTTT.

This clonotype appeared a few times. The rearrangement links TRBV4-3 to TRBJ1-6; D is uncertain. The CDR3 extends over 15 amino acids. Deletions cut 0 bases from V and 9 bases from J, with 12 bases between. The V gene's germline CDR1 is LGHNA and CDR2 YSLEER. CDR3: CASSQEVQSGSPLHF. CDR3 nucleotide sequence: TGCGCCAGCAGCCAAGAGGTCCAGTCGGGTTCACCCCTCCACTTT.

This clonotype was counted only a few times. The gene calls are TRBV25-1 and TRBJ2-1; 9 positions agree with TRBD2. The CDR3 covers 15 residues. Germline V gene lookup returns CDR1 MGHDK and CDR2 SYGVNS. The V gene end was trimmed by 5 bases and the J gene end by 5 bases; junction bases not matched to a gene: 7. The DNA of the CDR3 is TGTGCCAGCAGTCAGACTAGCGGTATTCACAATGAGCAGTTCTTC. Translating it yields CASSQTSGIHNEQFF. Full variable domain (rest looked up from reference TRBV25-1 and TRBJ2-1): EADIYQTPRYLVIGTGKKITLECSQTMGHDKMYWYQQDPGMELHLIHYSYGVNSTEKGDLSSESTVSRIRTEHFPLTLESARPSHTSQYLCASSQTSGIHNEQFFGPGTRLTVL.

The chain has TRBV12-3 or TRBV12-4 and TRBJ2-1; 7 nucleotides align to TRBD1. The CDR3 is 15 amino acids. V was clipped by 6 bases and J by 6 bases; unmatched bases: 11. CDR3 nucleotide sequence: TGTGCCAGCAGCCAACCCTACAGGGGTAGCAATGAGCAGTTCTTC. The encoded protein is CASSQPYRGSNEQFF.

CDR3 amino acids: CASSRPAGSEQYF. The CDR3 DNA reads TGTGCCAGCAGCCGTCCGGCTGGCTCCGAGCAGTACTTC. V is TRBV5-4 and J is TRBJ2-7; unclear D gene. The V gene lost 4 bases and the J gene lost 6 bases, with 14 bases spanning the gap. Germline values: CDR1 SGHNT, CDR2 YYREEE (reference sequence). The CDR3 spans 13 residues.